This T cell receptor beta chain came from a study of T cells in Graves' hyperthyroidism and ophthalmopathy. General study findings and limits: Most thyroid clonotypes with frequency above 0.001 were detected in blood.

TCR beta CDR3 sequences were amplified from RNA transcripts. First-round RT-PCR targeting the TCR CDR3 was performed with the HTBI primer set. From the multiplex PCR reads, TCRdb called clonotypes with MiXCR, one entry per CDR3 protein. The repertoire holds 550,000 to 700,000 distinct CDR3 sequences, roughly 14% seen once, with around 4.5% in the top ten. J gave up 1 base and V 3 bases, and 3 bases lay outside the gene matches. This CDR3 contains 15 residues. Germline assignment: CDR1 WNHNN and CDR2 SYGVQD (reference sequence). This clonotype was found a few times. Its antigen remains unidentified. V and J are TRBV10-1 and TRBJ2-5; TRBD2 matches at 9 bases. The sequenced sample was blood. This receptor was identified in a woman in her thirties or forties with Graves' ophthalmopathy. Written as DNA, the CDR3 is TGCGCCAGCAGTGATCAGACTAGCGGCCAAGAGACCCAGTACTTC. As protein: CASSDQTSGQETQYF.